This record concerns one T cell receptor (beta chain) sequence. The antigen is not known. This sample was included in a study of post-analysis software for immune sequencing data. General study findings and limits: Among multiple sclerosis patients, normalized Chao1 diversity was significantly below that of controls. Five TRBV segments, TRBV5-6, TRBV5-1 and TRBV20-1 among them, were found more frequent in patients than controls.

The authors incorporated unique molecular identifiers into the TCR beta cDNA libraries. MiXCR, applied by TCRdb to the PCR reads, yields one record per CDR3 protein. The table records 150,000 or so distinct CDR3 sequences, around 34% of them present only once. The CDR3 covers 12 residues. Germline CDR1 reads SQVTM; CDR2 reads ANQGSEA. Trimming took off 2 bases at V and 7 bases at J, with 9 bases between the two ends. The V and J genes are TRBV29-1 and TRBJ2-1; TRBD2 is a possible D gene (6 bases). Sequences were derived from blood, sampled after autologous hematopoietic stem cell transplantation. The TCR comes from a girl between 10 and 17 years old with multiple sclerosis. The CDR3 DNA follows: TGCAGCGTTGAACCCGGGAGTAATGAGCAGTTCTTC. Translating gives CSVEPGSNEQFF.